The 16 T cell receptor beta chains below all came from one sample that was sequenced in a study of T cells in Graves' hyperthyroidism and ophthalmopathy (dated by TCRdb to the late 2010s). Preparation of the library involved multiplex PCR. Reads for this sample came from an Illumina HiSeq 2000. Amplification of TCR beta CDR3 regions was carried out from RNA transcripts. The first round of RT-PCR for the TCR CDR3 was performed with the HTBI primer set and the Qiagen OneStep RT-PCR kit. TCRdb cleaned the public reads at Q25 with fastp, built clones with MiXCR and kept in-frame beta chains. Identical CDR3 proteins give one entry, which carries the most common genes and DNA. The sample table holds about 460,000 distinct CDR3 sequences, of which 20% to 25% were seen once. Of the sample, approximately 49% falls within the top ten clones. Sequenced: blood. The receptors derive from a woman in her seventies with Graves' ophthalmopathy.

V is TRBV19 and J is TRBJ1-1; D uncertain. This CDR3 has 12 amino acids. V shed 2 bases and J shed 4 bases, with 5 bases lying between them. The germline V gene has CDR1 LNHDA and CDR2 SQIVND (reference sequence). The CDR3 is CASSIIGTEAFF. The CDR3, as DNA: TGTGCCAGTAGTATAATCGGCACTGAAGCTTTCTTT.

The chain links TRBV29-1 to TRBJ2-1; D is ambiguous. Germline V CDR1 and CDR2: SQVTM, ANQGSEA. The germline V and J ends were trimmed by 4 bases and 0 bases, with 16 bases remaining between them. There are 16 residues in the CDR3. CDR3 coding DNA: TGCAGCGTTGCCGGAGCGAGTTCTGCCTCCTACAATGAGCAGTTCTTC. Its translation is CSVAGASSASYNEQFF.

The CDR3 DNA sequence: TGTGCCACCAGCAGGGCCGGGACAGCCAGAATGAACACTGAAGCTTTCTTT. Protein product: CATSRAGTARMNTEAFF. The chain recombines TRBV15 with TRBJ1-1; 7 nucleotides match TRBD1. The CDR3 runs to 17 residues. The trim removed 3 bases at V and 0 bases at J, leaving 10 bases unmatched. Germline V gene data show CDR1 as LNHNV and CDR2 as YYDKDF (reference sequence).

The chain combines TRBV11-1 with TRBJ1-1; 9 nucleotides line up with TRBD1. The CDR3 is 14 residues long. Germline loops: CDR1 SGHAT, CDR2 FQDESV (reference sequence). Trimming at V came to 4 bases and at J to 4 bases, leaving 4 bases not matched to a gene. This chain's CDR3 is CASSSLQGATEAFF. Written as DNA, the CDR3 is TGTGCCAGCAGCTCACTACAGGGGGCCACTGAAGCTTTCTTT.

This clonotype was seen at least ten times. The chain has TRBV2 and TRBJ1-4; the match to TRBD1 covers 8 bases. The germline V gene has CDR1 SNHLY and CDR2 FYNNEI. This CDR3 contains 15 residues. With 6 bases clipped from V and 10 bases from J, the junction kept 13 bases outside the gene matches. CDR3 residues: CASRVGQGASGKLFF. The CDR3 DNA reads TGTGCCAGCAGGGTTGGACAGGGCGCCAGCGGAAAACTGTTTTTT. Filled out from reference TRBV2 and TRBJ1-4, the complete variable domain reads EPEVTQTPSHQVTQMGQEVILRCVPISNHLYFYWYRQILGQKVEFLVSFYNNEISEKSEIFDDQFSVERPDGSNFTLKIRSTKLEDSAMYFCASRVGQGASGKLFFGSGTQLSVL.

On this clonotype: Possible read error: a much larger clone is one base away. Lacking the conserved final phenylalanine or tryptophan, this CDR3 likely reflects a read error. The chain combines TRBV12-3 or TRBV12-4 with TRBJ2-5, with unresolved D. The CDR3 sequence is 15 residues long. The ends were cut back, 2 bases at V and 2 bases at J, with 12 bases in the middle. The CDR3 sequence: CASSLTAVGQETQYS. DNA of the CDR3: TGTGCCAGCAGTTTAACGGCGGTGGGGCAAGAGACCCAGTACTCC.

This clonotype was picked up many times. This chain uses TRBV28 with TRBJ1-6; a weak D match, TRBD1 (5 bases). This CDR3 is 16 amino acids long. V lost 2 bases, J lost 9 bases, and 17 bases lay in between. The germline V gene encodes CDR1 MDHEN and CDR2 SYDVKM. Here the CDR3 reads CASSLGFGGRFSPLHF. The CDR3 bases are TGTGCCAGCAGTTTAGGGTTTGGGGGGAGATTTTCACCCCTCCACTTT.

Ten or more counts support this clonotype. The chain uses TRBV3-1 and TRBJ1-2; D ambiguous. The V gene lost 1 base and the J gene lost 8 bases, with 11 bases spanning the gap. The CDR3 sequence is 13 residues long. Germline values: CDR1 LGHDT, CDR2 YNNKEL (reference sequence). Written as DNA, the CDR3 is TGTGCCAGCAGCCAAGGGGTGCCTGTCGGCTACACCTTC. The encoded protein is CASSQGVPVGYTF. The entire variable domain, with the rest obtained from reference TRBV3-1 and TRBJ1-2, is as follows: DTAVSQTPKYLVTQMGNDKSIKCEQNLGHDTMYWYKQDSKKFLKIMFSYNNKELIINETVPNRFSPKSPDKAHLNLHINSLELGDSAVYFCASSQGVPVGYTFGSGTRLTVV.

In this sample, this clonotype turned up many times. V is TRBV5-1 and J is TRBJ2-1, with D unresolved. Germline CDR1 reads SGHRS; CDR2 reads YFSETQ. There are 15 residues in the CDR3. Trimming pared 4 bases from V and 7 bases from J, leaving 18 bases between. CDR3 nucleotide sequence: TGCGCCAGCAGCCCCCTTGGGCGAGCCGGGAATGAGCAGTTCTTC. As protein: CASSPLGRAGNEQFF.

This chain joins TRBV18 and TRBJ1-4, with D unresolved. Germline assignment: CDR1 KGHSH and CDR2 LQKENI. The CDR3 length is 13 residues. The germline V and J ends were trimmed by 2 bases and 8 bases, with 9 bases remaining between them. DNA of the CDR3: TGTGCCAGCTCACCAGACGGATGGGAAAAACTGTTTTTT. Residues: CASSPDGWEKLFF.

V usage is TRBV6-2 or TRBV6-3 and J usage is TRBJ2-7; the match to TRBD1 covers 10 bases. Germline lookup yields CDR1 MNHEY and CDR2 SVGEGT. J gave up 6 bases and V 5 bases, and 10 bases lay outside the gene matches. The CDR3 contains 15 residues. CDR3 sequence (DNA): TGTGCCAGCAGTGGTGGAGGGACAGGGGATGGCGAGCAGTACTTC. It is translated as CASSGGGTGDGEQYF.

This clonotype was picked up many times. The CDR3: CASIKRGLGSAFF. The CDR3 DNA reads as TGTGCCAGCATCAAGCGGGGTTTGGGGTCAGCTTTCTTT. The rearrangement joins TRBV11-2 to TRBJ1-1; D not resolved. CDR1 is SGHAT and CDR2 is FQNNGV in the germline V gene. The CDR3 has 13 amino acids. V lost 7 bases and J 10 bases, leaving 19 bases between the germline ends. Together with reference TRBV11-2 and TRBJ1-1, the CDR3 gives the full variable domain: EAGVAQSPRYKIIEKRQSVAFWCNPISGHATLYWYQQILGQGPKLLIQFQNNGVVDDSQLPKDRFSAERLKGVDSTLKIQPAKLEDSAVYLCASIKRGLGSAFFGQGTRLTVV.

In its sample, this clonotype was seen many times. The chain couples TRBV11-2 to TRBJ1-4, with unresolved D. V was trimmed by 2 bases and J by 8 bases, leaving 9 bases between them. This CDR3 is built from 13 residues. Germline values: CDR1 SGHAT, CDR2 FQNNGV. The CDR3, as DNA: TGTGCCAGCAGCTTATCGGACGGCGAAAAACTGTTTTTT. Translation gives CASSLSDGEKLFF.

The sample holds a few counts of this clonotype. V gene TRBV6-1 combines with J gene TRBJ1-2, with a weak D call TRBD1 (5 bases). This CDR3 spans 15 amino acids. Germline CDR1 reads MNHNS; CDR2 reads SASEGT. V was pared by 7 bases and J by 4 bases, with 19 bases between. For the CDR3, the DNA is TGTGCCAGCATTAGTGGACAAGTTTTTTGCTATGGCTACACCTTC. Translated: CASISGQVFCYGYTF.

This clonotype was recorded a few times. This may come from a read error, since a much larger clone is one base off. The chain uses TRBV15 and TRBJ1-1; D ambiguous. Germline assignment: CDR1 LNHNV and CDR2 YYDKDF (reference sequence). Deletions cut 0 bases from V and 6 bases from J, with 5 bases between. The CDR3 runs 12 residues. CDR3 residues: CATSRDQAEAFF. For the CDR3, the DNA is TGTGCCACCAGCAGAGATCAGGCTGAAGCTTTCTTT.

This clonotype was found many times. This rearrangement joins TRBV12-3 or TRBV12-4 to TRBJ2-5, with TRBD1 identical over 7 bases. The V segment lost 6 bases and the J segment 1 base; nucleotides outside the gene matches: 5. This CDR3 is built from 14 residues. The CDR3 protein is CASSPGTVQETQYF. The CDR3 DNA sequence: TGTGCCAGCAGCCCCGGGACAGTCCAAGAGACCCAGTACTTC.